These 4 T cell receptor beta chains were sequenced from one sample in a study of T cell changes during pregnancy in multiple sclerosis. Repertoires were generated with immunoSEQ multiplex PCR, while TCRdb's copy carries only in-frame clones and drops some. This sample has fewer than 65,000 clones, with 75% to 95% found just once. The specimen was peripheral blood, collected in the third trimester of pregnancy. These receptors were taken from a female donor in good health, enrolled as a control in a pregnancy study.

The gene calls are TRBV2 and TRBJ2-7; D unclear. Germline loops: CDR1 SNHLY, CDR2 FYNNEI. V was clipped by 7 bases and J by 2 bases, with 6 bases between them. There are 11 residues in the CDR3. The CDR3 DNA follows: TGTGCCAGCACACAGACCTACGAGCAGTACTTC. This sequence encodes CASTQTYEQYF.

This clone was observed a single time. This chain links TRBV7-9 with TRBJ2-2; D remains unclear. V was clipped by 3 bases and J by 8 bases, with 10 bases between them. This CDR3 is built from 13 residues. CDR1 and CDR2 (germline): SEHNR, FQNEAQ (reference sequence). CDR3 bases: TGTGCCAGCAGCTTCGTGAGTCGGGGGGAGCTGTTTTTT. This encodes CASSFVSRGELFF.

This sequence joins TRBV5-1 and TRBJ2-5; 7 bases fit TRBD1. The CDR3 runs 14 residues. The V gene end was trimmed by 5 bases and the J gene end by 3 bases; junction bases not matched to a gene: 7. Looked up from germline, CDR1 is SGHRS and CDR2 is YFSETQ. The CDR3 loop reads CASRTGQAEETQYF. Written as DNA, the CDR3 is TGCGCCAGCAGAACCGGACAGGCAGAAGAGACCCAGTACTTC. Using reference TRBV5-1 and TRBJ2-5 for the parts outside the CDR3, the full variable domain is KAGVTQTPRYLIKTRGQQVTLSCSPISGHRSVSWYQQTPGQGLQFLFEYFSETQRNKGNFPGRFSGRQFSNSRSEMNVSTLELGDSALYLCASRTGQAEETQYFGPGTRLLVL.

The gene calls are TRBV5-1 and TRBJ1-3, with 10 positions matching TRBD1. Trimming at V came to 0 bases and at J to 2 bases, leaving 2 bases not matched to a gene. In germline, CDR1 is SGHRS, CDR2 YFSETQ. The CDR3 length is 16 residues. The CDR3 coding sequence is TGCGCCAGCAGCTTGGCCGGGACAGGGGCTGGAAACACCATATATTTT. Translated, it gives CASSLAGTGAGNTIYF.